These 29 T cell receptor beta chains originate from one sample sequenced in a study of cytomegalovirus exposure and HLA in healthy donors. PCR employed 60 Vbeta and 13 Jbeta primers. This table comes from immunoSEQ multiplex PCR, and its TCRdb copy is limited to in-frame clones, with some not included. The table includes roughly 80,000 clones, over 65% detected once. The sequenced sample was PBMCs. Receptors were obtained from a man in his forties or fifties in good health and CMV-seropositive.

The chain has TRBV15 and TRBJ2-1; D not certain. Germline V gives CDR1 LNHNV, CDR2 YYDKDF (reference sequence). This CDR3 region has 13 residues. Deletions cut 2 bases from V and 6 bases from J, with 8 bases between. The CDR3 DNA is TGTGCCACCAGCAGACGACTGATCAATGAGCAGTTCTTC. This codes for CATSRRLINEQFF. The entire variable domain, with the rest obtained from reference TRBV15 and TRBJ2-1, is as follows: DAMVIQNPRYQVTQFGKPVTLSCSQTLNHNVMYWYQQKSSQAPKLLFHYYDKDFNNEADTPDNFQSRRPNTSFCFLDIRSPGLGDTAMYLCATSRRLINEQFFGPGTRLTVL.

Notes on this clone: One end of the junction does not line up with germline, which may come from a read error. The chain links TRBV4-2 to TRBJ2-4; 7 bases fit TRBD1. There are 18 residues in the CDR3. Germline V lookup: CDR1 LGHNA, CDR2 YNFKEQ. The CDR3 region is CASSQVDAGGIAKNSQYF. The CDR3 DNA sequence: TGTGCCAGCAGCCAAGTAGATGCAGGGGGAATAGCCAAAAACAGTCAGTACTTC.

V is TRBV5-5 and J is TRBJ1-1, with a weak D call TRBD1 (6 bases). This CDR3 has 12 amino acids. With 3 bases removed from V and 8 bases from J, the gap between germline ends came to 11 bases. Germline V gene sequence: CDR1 SGHKS, CDR2 YYEKEE (reference sequence). The DNA for the CDR3 is TGTGCCAGCAGCTCGAACAGGGTCGAAGCTTTCTTT. This gives the protein CASSSNRVEAFF. The whole variable domain, remainder taken from reference TRBV5-5 and TRBJ1-1, is DAGVTQSPTHLIKTRGQQVTLRCSPISGHKSVSWYQQVLGQGPQFIFQYYEKEERGRGNFPDRFSARQFPNYSSELNVNALLLGDSALYLCASSSNRVEAFFGQGTRLTVV.

In DNA form, the CDR3 reads TGTGCCAGCTCACGGGGGACAGGGGTCGAGACCCAGTACTTC. It encodes CASSRGTGVETQYF. The chain employs TRBV7-9 and TRBJ2-5, with TRBD1 matching 10 bases. CDR1 SEHNR and CDR2 FQNEAQ come from the germline V gene (reference sequence). Trimming cost V 8 bases and J 5 bases; bases outside gene matches: 8. CDR3 length: 14 amino acids.

Only one count was recorded for this clone. This chain connects TRBV11-3 to TRBJ2-7, with TRBD1 matching 8 bases. CDR3 length: 12 residues. The junction had 1 base not matched to a gene; V was cut back by 5 bases and J by 4 bases. Germline CDR1 and CDR2: SGHNT and YENEEA. The CDR3 DNA reads as TGTGCCAGCAGCCGGACAGGGTACGAGCAGTACTTC. As protein: CASSRTGYEQYF. The variable domain in full, completed from reference TRBV11-3 and TRBJ2-7, reads EAGVVQSPRYKIIEKKQPVAFWCNPISGHNTLYWYLQNLGQGPELLIRYENEEAVDDSQLPKDRFSAERLKGVDSTLKIQPAELGDSAVYLCASSRTGYEQYFGPGTRLTVT.

Of note for this clone: At one boundary the junction diverges from the germline segment, which might be a read error. The chain combines TRBV7-9 with TRBJ2-4; no clear D. This CDR3 is 14 amino acids long. The germline V gene encodes CDR1 SEHNR and CDR2 FQNEAQ (reference sequence). The CDR3 here is CSSSLGSAIFIQYF. CDR3 coding DNA: TGTTCCAGCAGCTTAGGGTCTGCTATCTTCATTCAGTACTTC.

V usage is TRBV10-1 and J usage is TRBJ2-3, with D possibly matching TRBD1 (5 bases). The CDR3 length is 15 residues. Trimming removed 8 bases from V and 6 bases from J, with 21 bases in between. Germline-derived CDR1 and CDR2 are WNHNN and SYGVQD (reference sequence). CDR3 sequence reads: CASSSQGGIGDTQYF. CDR3 sequence (DNA): TGCGCCAGCTCTTCCCAGGGTGGTATTGGGGATACGCAGTATTTT.

The rearrangement uses TRBV18 and TRBJ1-5; D is possibly TRBD1 (5 bases). Germline-derived CDR1 and CDR2 are KGHSH and LQKENI. The length of the CDR3 is 14 residues. The V gene lost 5 bases and the J gene lost 6 bases, with 14 bases spanning the gap. CDR3 loop: CASSFRERGQPQHF. In DNA, the CDR3 is TGTGCCAGCTCATTCCGGGAGAGGGGTCAGCCCCAGCATTTT.

This chain uses TRBV12-2 with TRBJ2-5; the table's D call, TRBD2, has no DNA check behind it. TRBV12-2 represents a pseudogene. The CDR3 is made up of 17 amino acids. The CDR3 DNA reads as TGTGCAAGTCGCTTAGGGGGGAGCGGGAGGAGAGGAGAGACCCAGTACTTC. Translated, it gives CASRLGGSGRRGETQYF.

Only one count was recorded for this clone. This chain links TRBV13 with TRBJ2-7; TRBD2 agrees at 7 bases. V dropped 5 bases and J dropped 0; count of bases not matched to a gene: 16. Germline CDR1 is PRHDT and CDR2 is FYEKMQ (reference sequence). The length of the CDR3 is 18 residues. The CDR3 coding sequence is TGTGCCAGCAGCCTCCAAAACCGGCTAGCGGTTAACTCCTACGAGCAGTACTTC. Encoded protein: CASSLQNRLAVNSYEQYF.

The chain uses TRBV5-6 and TRBJ1-4; no firm D call. The length of the CDR3 is 15 residues. Trimming left V 4 bases short and J 10 bases short, with 20 bases between. The germline V gene encodes CDR1 SGHDT and CDR2 YYEEEE. CDR3 protein: CASSLLGEKRGKLFF. CDR3 in DNA: TGTGCCAGCAGCCTACTTGGGGAGAAACGAGGAAAACTGTTTTTT.

J is TRBJ1-1 and V is TRBV11-1; 8 bases are shared with TRBD1. With V trimmed by 3 bases and J by 5 bases, 8 bases remained unmatched. CDR1 is SGHAT and CDR2 is FQDESV in the germline V gene (reference sequence). The CDR3 contains 15 residues. CDR3 nucleotides: TGTGCCAGCAGCTTGGCCAGGGGGCAGAATACTGAAGCTTTCTTT. Its protein is CASSLARGQNTEAFF.

V usage is TRBV19 and J usage is TRBJ2-2; D may be TRBD2 (5 bases). The germline V gene encodes CDR1 LNHDA and CDR2 SQIVND (reference sequence). The CDR3 has 15 residues. Trimming pared 9 bases from V and 1 base from J, leaving 15 bases between. The CDR3 DNA reads TGTGCCAGCCAAGTGGGAGCGCAGAACACCGGGGAGCTGTTTTTT. Translation gives CASQVGAQNTGELFF.

This clone was observed a few times. The chain carries TRBV10-3 and TRBJ2-5, with 8 bases that match TRBD1. V lost 6 bases, J lost 2 bases, and 5 bases stayed unmatched. From germline, CDR1 is ENHRY and CDR2 SYGVKD. CDR3 size: 14 residues. DNA for the CDR3: TGTGCCATCAGCCCCGACAGGGGACAAGAGACCCAGTACTTC. Protein sequence: CAISPDRGQETQYF.

Remarks on this clone: The junction does not match germline at one end; this may be a read error. The J gene is TRBJ2-3, the V gene TRBV7-9, with 9 bases identical to TRBD2. From germline, CDR1 is SEHNR and CDR2 FQNEAQ (reference sequence). This CDR3 is 17 amino acids long. CDR3 sequence reads: CSSSETQAGGGTDTQYF. In DNA form, the CDR3 reads TGTTCCAGCAGCGAAACTCAAGCGGGAGGAGGCACAGATACGCAGTATTTT.

With regard to this clone: It is unclear where the CDR3 begins or ends on the DNA, so no DNA is shown, and the CDR3 is as TCRdb lists it. The chain has TRBV9 and TRBJ2-1; whether TRBD2, the table's D call, matches the DNA was not checked. 14 amino acids form the CDR3, both terminal residues included. CDR1 and CDR2 from the germline V gene are SGDLS and YYNGEE. This chain's CDR3 is CASSVAEGTYSRFF.

The chain has TRBV9 and TRBJ1-3, with D perhaps TRBD1 (5 bases). Germline V CDR1 and CDR2: SGDLS, YYNGEE. The CDR3 is 15 residues long. V was cut by 3 bases and J by 2 bases, with 12 bases left in between. CDR3 amino acids: CASSGGGRTGNTIYF. The CDR3 DNA reads TGTGCCAGCAGCGGCGGGGGAAGGACTGGAAACACCATATATTTT.

V and J are TRBV11-3 and TRBJ2-2, with 9 nucleotides matching TRBD2. The length of the CDR3 is 16 residues. The ends lost 6 bases at V and 1 base at J; junction bases unmatched: 6. Germline V CDR1 and CDR2: SGHNT, YENEEA. The CDR3 sequence is CASSIRGRGNTGELFF. The DNA of the CDR3 is TGTGCCAGCAGTATTCGCGGGAGGGGGAACACCGGGGAGCTGTTTTTT.

The chain uses TRBV9 and TRBJ1-1, with 9 bases aligning to TRBD1. In germline, CDR1 is SGDLS, CDR2 YYNGEE. The CDR3 has 17 residues. J lost 1 base, V lost 0 bases, and 7 bases had no gene match. The CDR3 DNA reads TGTGCCAGCAGCGTAGATTTGGGGACAGGGCCGAACACTGAAGCTTTCTTT. It codes for CASSVDLGTGPNTEAFF.

The chain carries TRBV6-1 and TRBJ1-1; tentatively, D is TRBD1 (5 bases). The CDR3 covers 13 residues. Germline lookup yields CDR1 MNHNS and CDR2 SASEGT. V dropped 4 bases and J dropped 8 bases, with 14 bases sitting between them. This CDR3 is CASSVEPGQEAFF. CDR3 DNA sequence: TGTGCCAGCAGTGTGGAACCCGGACAAGAAGCTTTCTTT.

This chain uses TRBV5-8 with TRBJ2-6, with a weak D call TRBD1 (6 bases). V was trimmed by 0 bases and J by 2 bases, leaving 6 bases between them. The CDR3 is 15 residues long. Germline loops: CDR1 SGHTS, CDR2 YDEGEE. CDR3 amino acids: CASSLEGAGANVLTF. Here the CDR3 DNA reads TGTGCCAGCAGCTTGGAGGGGGCTGGGGCCAACGTCCTGACTTTC.

V gene TRBV5-1 combines with J gene TRBJ2-1, with 8 bases fitting TRBD2. CDR3 length equals 16 residues. CDR1 is SGHRS and CDR2 is YFSETQ in the germline V gene. V lost 4 bases and J lost 0; bases outside the gene matches: 6. The CDR3 DNA reads as TGCGCCAGCAGCCAACTAGCGGCAAGCTCCTACAATGAGCAGTTCTTC. Residues: CASSQLAASSYNEQFF.

Here the CDR3 reads CASSGQPYEQYF. DNA of the CDR3: TGTGCCAGTAGTGGACAGCCCTACGAGCAGTACTTC. The chain couples TRBV19 to TRBJ2-7, with D tentatively TRBD1 (6 bases). V lost 5 bases and J 2 bases, leaving 7 bases between the germline ends. This CDR3 has 12 amino acids. The germline CDR1 and CDR2 sequences are LNHDA and SQIVND (reference sequence).

The chain recombines TRBV7-9 with TRBJ1-2; 8 bases fit TRBD1. The CDR3 covers 19 residues. From germline, CDR1 is SEHNR and CDR2 FQNEAQ (reference sequence). V was clipped by 3 bases and J by 6 bases; unmatched bases: 21. The CDR3 spells CASSFSGQGASRLLDGYTF. DNA of the CDR3: TGTGCCAGCAGCTTTTCAGGACAGGGTGCCAGTCGGCTCCTAGATGGCTACACCTTC.

The chain recombines TRBV6-5 with TRBJ1-1; D is ambiguous. Germline lookup yields CDR1 MNHEY and CDR2 SVGAGI. Trimming removed 0 bases at V and 10 bases at J, with 18 bases between. The CDR3 has 15 residues. CDR3 nucleotides: TGTGCCAGCAGTTACTCGGGAGGCCTCAACCAGCGAGCTTTCTTT. Its protein is CASSYSGGLNQRAFF.

The rearrangement links TRBV4-3 to TRBJ2-7, with unresolved D. Germline V CDR1 and CDR2: LGHNA, YSLEER. Deletions cut 0 bases from V and 7 bases from J, with 13 bases between. This CDR3 contains 14 residues. The DNA of the CDR3 is TGCGCCAGCAGCCAAGACTTGTTACTCAAGGAGCAGTACTTC. Protein sequence: CASSQDLLLKEQYF.

The rearrangement uses TRBV4-1 and TRBJ2-5; D is possibly TRBD1 (6 bases). The better agreement between TRBJ2-7 and the DNA end casts doubt on the J call. The CDR3 totals 14 residues. Germline CDR1 MGHRA, CDR2 YSYEKL. CDR3 sequence: CASSQAGAGYEQYF. In DNA form, the CDR3 reads TGCGCCAGCAGCCAGGCAGGGGCGGGCTACGAGCAGTACTTC.

The chain has TRBV9 and TRBJ2-3, with D unclear. Between the trimmed V and J ends, which lost 4 bases and 2 bases, there was a span of 14 bases. The CDR3 extends over 15 amino acids. CDR1 and CDR2 (germline): SGDLS, YYNGEE. The CDR3: CASSPAEGNTDTQYF. The DNA for the CDR3 is TGTGCCAGCAGCCCCGCGGAAGGTAACACAGATACGCAGTATTTT.

The chain has TRBV5-6 and TRBJ2-1; TRBD2 matches 11 bases. CDR1 and CDR2 (germline): SGHDT, YYEEEE. V shed 0 bases and J 9 bases; nucleotides not matched to a gene: 5. The CDR3 is made up of 15 amino acids. Here the CDR3 reads CASSLELAGVSEQFF. The DNA for the CDR3 is TGTGCCAGCAGCTTGGAACTAGCGGGAGTGAGTGAGCAGTTCTTC.